This is a list of T cell receptor beta chains from one sample in a study of regulatory T cells in long-lasting Graves disease. From the multiplex PCR reads, TCRdb called clonotypes with MiXCR, one entry per CDR3 protein. The top ten clones hold about 20% of a sample with about 370,000 distinct CDR3 sequences, about 14% of them seen once. The material sequenced was peripheral blood mononuclear cells (PBMCs), taken at new diagnosis, from a patient treated with antithyroid drugs. The source of these receptors is a female donor with Graves disease. Both conserved end residues are part of each CDR3. Fields, in order: V gene, clone size, J gene, D gene, CDR3 protein, CDR3 DNA. A D gene is named only where the DNA matches it firmly. Not every row has a clone size; where given, it reads once, few, many or a size class.

TRBV5-1	many	TRBJ1-1	-	CASSPTEIGNKAFF	TGCGCCAGCAGTCCCACAGAAATCGGGAATAAAGCTTTCTTT
TRBV28	few	TRBJ1-2	TRBD1	CASRGQGVPNYGYTF	TGTGCCAGCAGGGGACAGGGGGTCCCTAACTATGGCTACACCTTC
TRBV12-3/TRBV12-4	many	TRBJ1-3	-	CASSRTGTSGNTIYF	TGTGCCAGCAGCCGCACAGGGACATCTGGAAACACCATATATTTT
TRBV5-1	few	TRBJ2-2	TRBD2	CTSMTGGVYTGELFF	TGCACCAGCATGACGGGGGGAGTATACACCGGGGAGCTGTTTTTT
TRBV18	many	TRBJ1-5	-	CASSPDDQPQHF	TGTGCCAGCTCACCCGACGATCAGCCCCAGCATTTT
TRBV20-1	many	TRBJ1-2	TRBD1	CSARSTGQGNDYGYTF	TGCAGTGCTAGGTCGACAGGGCAAGGGAACGACTATGGCTACACCTTC
TRBV6-2/TRBV6-3	many	TRBJ1-1	-	CASSYHGGNTEAFF	TGTGCCAGCAGTTACCACGGGGGGAACACTGAAGCTTTCTTT
TRBV18	many	TRBJ2-1	-	CASSRTNNEQFF	TGTGCCAGCTCCAGGACCAACAATGAGCAGTTCTTC
TRBV20-1	many	TRBJ2-1	TRBD2	CSARQDGRASNEQFF	TGCAGTGCACGCCAGGACGGGAGGGCCTCCAATGAGCAGTTCTTC
TRBV5-5	-	TRBJ1-3	-	CASSSTGTSSGNTIYF	TGTGCCAGCAGTTCAACCGGGACATCCTCTGGAAACACCATATATTTT
TRBV2	many	TRBJ1-1	-	CASSFQGKNTEAFF	TGTGCCAGCAGTTTTCAGGGGAAGAACACTGAAGCTTTCTTT
TRBV12-3/TRBV12-4	-	TRBJ2-5	-	CASSPTGVQTQYF	TGTGCCAGCAGTCCAACGGGCGTCCAGACCCAGTACTTC
TRBV9	few	TRBJ2-5	-	CASSPWGGQETQYF	TGTGCCAGCAGCCCCTGGGGAGGCCAAGAGACCCAGTACTTC
TRBV12-3/TRBV12-4	many	TRBJ2-2	TRBD2	CASSPTETAGGNTGELFF	TGTGCCAGCAGTCCTACCGAGACAGCGGGAGGGAACACCGGGGAGCTGTTTTTT